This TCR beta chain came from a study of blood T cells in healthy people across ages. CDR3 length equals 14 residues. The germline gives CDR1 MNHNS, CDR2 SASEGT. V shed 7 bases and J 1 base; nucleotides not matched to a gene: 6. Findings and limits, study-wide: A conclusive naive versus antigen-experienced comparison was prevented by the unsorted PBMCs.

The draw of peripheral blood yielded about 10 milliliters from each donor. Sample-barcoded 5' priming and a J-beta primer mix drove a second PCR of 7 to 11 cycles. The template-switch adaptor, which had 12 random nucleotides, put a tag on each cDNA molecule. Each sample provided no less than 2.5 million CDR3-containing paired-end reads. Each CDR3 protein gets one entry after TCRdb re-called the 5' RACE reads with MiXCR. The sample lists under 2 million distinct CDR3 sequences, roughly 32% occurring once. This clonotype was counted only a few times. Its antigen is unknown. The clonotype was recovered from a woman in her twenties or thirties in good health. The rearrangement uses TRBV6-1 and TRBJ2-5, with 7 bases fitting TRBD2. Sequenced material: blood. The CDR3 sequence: CASTPGGFQETQYF. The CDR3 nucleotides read TGTGCCAGCACTCCGGGGGGATTCCAAGAGACCCAGTACTTC.